Below, 24 T cell receptor beta chains from the same sample are listed, as sequenced in a study of blood T cells in healthy people across ages. Then a second PCR, running roughly 7 to 11 cycles, was carried out with a sample-barcoded 5' primer and a J-beta primer mix. TCRdb fed the 5' RACE reads into MiXCR, producing one record per CDR3 protein. The repertoire consists of about 1,500,000 distinct CDR3 sequences, with 35% to 45% occurring once and the leading ten covering roughly 7.9%. The sequenced material came from blood. The receptors derive from a young woman in good health.

This clonotype was found a few times. The J gene is TRBJ1-1, the V gene TRBV11-2; TRBD1 agrees at 10 bases. Germline V gives CDR1 SGHAT, CDR2 FQNNGV. The CDR3 has 15 residues. V lost 0 bases, J lost 10 bases, and 8 bases stayed unmatched. The CDR3 DNA reads as TGTGCCAGCAGCTTAGACCGAGGGACAGGGGAACGAGCTTTCTTT. Translating gives CASSLDRGTGERAFF. Based on the CDR3 plus reference TRBV11-2 and TRBJ1-1, the full variable domain is EAGVAQSPRYKIIEKRQSVAFWCNPISGHATLYWYQQILGQGPKLLIQFQNNGVVDDSQLPKDRFSAERLKGVDSTLKIQPAKLEDSAVYLCASSLDRGTGERAFFGQGTRLTVV.

This clonotype has only a few counts. CDR3 sequence (DNA): TGCGCCAGCAGTGAGAGGCAGGGGCGTCGTGGTGAGCAGTTCTTC. It encodes CASSERQGRRGEQFF. The rearrangement uses TRBV10-1 and TRBJ2-1; TRBD1 might be the D (6 bases). The V and J ends lost 2 bases and 9 bases respectively, with 17 bases between them. This CDR3 is built from 15 residues. In germline, CDR1 is WNHNN, CDR2 SYGVQD (reference sequence).

This clonotype was seen more than once but under ten times. J is TRBJ2-1 and V is TRBV6-1; 11 nucleotides match TRBD2. V dropped 4 bases and J dropped 4; count of bases not matched to a gene: 3. CDR1 and CDR2 (germline): MNHNS, SASEGT. The CDR3 sequence is 15 residues long. The CDR3: CASSGLAGKYNEQFF. The CDR3 DNA sequence: TGTGCCAGCAGTGGACTAGCGGGAAAGTACAATGAGCAGTTCTTC.

J is TRBJ1-2 and V is TRBV3-1; 7 nucleotides line up with TRBD1. CDR1 is LGHDT and CDR2 is YNNKEL in the germline V gene (reference sequence). The CDR3 covers 15 residues. J lost 2 bases, V lost 1 base, and 4 bases had no gene match. The CDR3: CASSQAPQGNYGYTF. DNA for the CDR3: TGTGCCAGCAGCCAAGCCCCACAGGGGAACTATGGCTACACCTTC.

V gene TRBV27 combines with J gene TRBJ2-1, with 7 bases identical to TRBD2. With V trimmed by 3 bases and J by 5 bases, 10 bases remained unmatched. This CDR3 comprises 16 residues. Germline CDR1 is MNHEY and CDR2 is SMNVEV (reference sequence). For the CDR3, the DNA is TGTGCCAGCAGTTTCCTAGCGGCTAGTCCTAACAATGAGCAGTTCTTC. This sequence encodes CASSFLAASPNNEQFF.

In its sample, this clonotype was seen a few times. The V call is TRBV20-1, the J call TRBJ2-7; 7 bases fit TRBD2. The DNA end is more similar to TRBJ2-5, so the J call may be wrong. The CDR3 loop spans 13 amino acids. Germline V CDR1 and CDR2: DFQATT, SNEGSKA (reference sequence). CDR3 sequence reads: CSAGGLELETQYF. The CDR3 region has the DNA TGCAGTGCGGGCGGACTAGAATTGGAGACCCAGTACTTC.

The gene calls are TRBV20-1 and TRBJ1-2; D ambiguous. This CDR3 region has 15 residues. Trimming removed 8 bases from V and 5 bases from J, with 24 bases in between. Germline CDR1 and CDR2: DFQATT and SNEGSKA (reference sequence). The chain's CDR3 is CSTPYIRATAYGYTF. CDR3 sequence (DNA): TGCAGTACTCCCTACATTCGGGCCACGGCGTATGGCTACACCTTC.

This clonotype was detected only a few times. V gene TRBV29-1 combines with J gene TRBJ2-7; 9 positions agree with TRBD2. Trimming removed 1 base from V and 0 bases from J; junction bases left unmatched: 4. The V gene's germline CDR1 is SQVTM and CDR2 ANQGSEA. The CDR3 loop spans 15 amino acids. This CDR3 is CSVEGFSGSSYEQYF. The CDR3 DNA is TGCAGCGTTGAAGGGTTTAGCGGGAGCTCCTACGAGCAGTACTTC.

This clonotype occurred a few times. The chain links TRBV28 to TRBJ1-2; tentative D call: TRBD1 (6 bases). With 1 base removed from V and 3 bases from J, the gap between germline ends came to 18 bases. The CDR3 has 17 residues. Germline assignment: CDR1 MDHEN and CDR2 SYDVKM. Written as DNA, the CDR3 is TGTGCCAGCAGTTTATCTAGTGGACAGATCTTCTACTATGGCTACACCTTC. Protein product: CASSLSSGQIFYYGYTF.

J is TRBJ2-3 and V is TRBV6-1; tentatively, D is TRBD2 (6 bases). The germline V and J ends were trimmed by 6 bases and 3 bases, with 22 bases remaining between them. The CDR3 is made up of 17 amino acids. The germline CDR1 and CDR2 sequences are MNHNS and SASEGT. The CDR3 coding sequence is TGTGCCAGCAGGATGGGGGGAGCGGTTTTCTTAACAGATACGCAGTATTTT. Amino acid sequence: CASRMGGAVFLTDTQYF.

This clonotype was counted many times. The V gene is TRBV10-3, the J gene TRBJ1-6; TRBD1 is a possible D gene (6 bases). V dropped 10 bases and J dropped 3 bases, with 13 bases sitting between them. The CDR3 is 14 residues long. Germline-derived CDR1 and CDR2 are ENHRY and SYGVKD. DNA for the CDR3: TGTGCCACGAGGACAGAGGGCTATAATTCACCCCTCCACTTT. This translates into CATRTEGYNSPLHF.

This clonotype turned up a few times. The rearrangement joins TRBV14 to TRBJ2-6; D is ambiguous. V was cut by 3 bases and J by 2 bases, with 2 bases left in between. The CDR3 is made up of 13 amino acids. The germline CDR1 and CDR2 sequences are SGHDN and FVKESK. The DNA of the CDR3 is TGTGCCAGCAGCCACCCTGGGGCCAACGTCCTGACTTTC. It specifies CASSHPGANVLTF.

The chain joins TRBV20-1 to TRBJ2-7, with D unclear. CDR1 DFQATT and CDR2 SNEGSKA come from the germline V gene (reference sequence). The CDR3 spans 12 residues. The ends were cut back, 5 bases at V and 1 base at J, with 9 bases in the middle. This CDR3 reads CSAGHGSYEQYF. CDR3 bases: TGCAGTGCTGGCCACGGATCCTACGAGCAGTACTTC.

The chain uses TRBV5-1 and TRBJ2-5; TRBD2 matches at 14 bases. TRBJ2-7 explains the end of the DNA better; the J call may be wrong. CDR1 and CDR2 (germline): SGHRS, YFSETQ. This CDR3 comprises 17 residues. The CDR3 sequence: CASSFGTSGRVIDEQYF. The CDR3 coding sequence is TGCGCCAGCAGCTTTGGGACTAGCGGGAGAGTTATCGACGAGCAGTACTTC.

The chain has TRBV6-5 and TRBJ2-1; maybe TRBD1 (6 bases). Germline CDR1 MNHEY, CDR2 SVGAGI. Trimming removed 0 bases from V and 4 bases from J, with 19 bases in between. This CDR3 region has 18 residues. For the CDR3, the DNA is TGTGCCAGCAGTTACTCGGTGAACGTCAGGGGCCGTTACAATGAGCAGTTCTTC. As protein: CASSYSVNVRGRYNEQFF.

The rearrangement links TRBV7-2 to TRBJ2-7; a possible D gene is TRBD2 (5 bases). Trimming pared 2 bases from V and 7 bases from J, leaving 21 bases between. The germline V gene has CDR1 SGHTA and CDR2 FQGNSA. The CDR3 has 16 amino acids. In nucleotides, the CDR3 is TGTGCCAGCAGCTTAACTTCGGCAGGACTCCATTATGAGCAGTACTTC. It translates to CASSLTSAGLHYEQYF.

The J gene is TRBJ1-1, the V gene TRBV10-3; perhaps TRBD1 as D (5 bases). Germline CDR1 reads ENHRY; CDR2 reads SYGVKD. CDR3 length equals 13 residues. In DNA, the CDR3 is TGTGGCAGCCAGGGTTTTTTGAACACTGAAGCTTTCTTT. This encodes CGSQGFLNTEAFF.

The J gene is TRBJ2-7, the V gene TRBV28; D possibly corresponds to TRBD2 (6 bases). Deletions cut 7 bases from V and 4 bases from J, with 14 bases between. This CDR3 is 13 amino acids long. Germline V gene sequence: CDR1 MDHEN, CDR2 SYDVKM. DNA for the CDR3: TGTGCCAGCATTGGGGACTCCGGTTACGAGCAGTACTTC. It encodes CASIGDSGYEQYF.

The chain has TRBV2 and TRBJ2-3, with 10 bases identical to TRBD2. There are 16 residues in the CDR3. J lost 3 bases, V lost 7 bases, and 10 bases had no gene match. Looked up from germline, CDR1 is SNHLY and CDR2 is FYNNEI. The CDR3, as DNA: TGTGCCAGCAACGGTGGAGCGGGGGGGATTACAGATACGCAGTATTTT. It specifies CASNGGAGGITDTQYF.

V is TRBV12-3 or TRBV12-4 and J is TRBJ1-1, with TRBD1 as a possible D gene (5 bases). The germline V and J ends were trimmed by 4 bases and 11 bases, with 35 bases remaining between them. This CDR3 is 19 amino acids long. The CDR3 sequence: CASSSTLKPTNNIARGAFF. The CDR3, as DNA: TGTGCCAGCAGTTCCACACTCAAGCCTACAAACAATATAGCACGGGGGGCTTTCTTT.

This clonotype showed up many times. V gene TRBV20-1 combines with J gene TRBJ2-1; 10 bases map to TRBD1. Germline CDR1 and CDR2: DFQATT and SNEGSKA (reference sequence). This CDR3 has 13 residues. The V segment lost 8 bases and the J segment 6 bases; nucleotides outside the gene matches: 7. Here the CDR3 reads CSSIRDRGNEQFF. CDR3 bases: TGCAGTTCTATACGGGACAGGGGCAATGAGCAGTTCTTC.

The V and J genes are TRBV7-9 and TRBJ2-7; either TRBD1 or TRBD2 may fit D (5 bases each). Germline CDR1 SEHNR, CDR2 FQNEAQ (reference sequence). Trimming took 5 bases from V and 7 from J, leaving 18 bases between them. The CDR3 is 14 residues long. The CDR3 protein is CASSPPLGDAEQYF. The CDR3 coding sequence is TGTGCCAGCAGCCCCCCCCTCGGGGACGCTGAGCAGTACTTC.

V gene TRBV7-9 combines with J gene TRBJ1-5; no clear D gene. The CDR3 loop spans 15 amino acids. Germline CDR1 SEHNR, CDR2 FQNEAQ (reference sequence). The V gene lost 1 base and the J gene lost 4 bases, with 11 bases spanning the gap. The CDR3 DNA follows: TGTGCCAGCAGCTTAGGTGTGGATGGGAATCAGCCCCAGCATTTT. It codes for CASSLGVDGNQPQHF.

This clonotype was detected a few times. The J gene is TRBJ1-4, the V gene TRBV25-1; D is unclear. Germline V gene data show CDR1 as MGHDK and CDR2 as SYGVNS. The length of the CDR3 is 15 residues. The germline V and J ends were trimmed by 2 bases and 5 bases, with 12 bases remaining between them. The CDR3 region is CASSEEYRRNEKLFF. The CDR3 nucleotides read TGTGCCAGCAGTGAAGAGTACAGACGCAATGAAAAACTGTTTTTT.